The clone carrying this TCR beta chain was recorded many times. The antigen is unknown. For CDR3 and TCR beta VDJ profiling, genomic DNA was the template used. TCRdb called the reads again in MiXCR, with one record for every CDR3 protein. Here the sample spans 95,000 to 120,000 distinct CDR3 sequences, roughly 51% being singletons. The sample belongs to a study of CD8+CD57+ T cells in acquired aplastic anemia. For the study at large: DNA recovered from sorted CD4+ and CD8+ cells had a mean of approximately 3 ug. In CD4+ cells, healthy donors produced an average of about 10.8 million reads. Study conclusions and caveats: Patients did not significantly differ from controls in CD8+ Simpson's diversity. Sharing between patients and controls was observed for some 27 CD8+ CDR3 sequences.

V lost 2 bases to trimming and J lost 7 bases; unmatched junction nucleotides: 13. From germline, CDR1 is KGHSY and CDR2 FQNENV. The CDR3 consists of 17 residues. This receptor was identified in a human donor in good health, serving as a control. Sequencing was carried out using sorted CD4+, CD8+, or CD8+CD57+ T cells (not recorded which) from PBMCs. The chain combines TRBV16 with TRBJ1-5, with TRBD1 identical over 8 bases. The chain's CDR3 is CASSQKFAGGLEQPQHF. The DNA of the CDR3 is TGTGCCAGCAGCCAAAAGTTCGCAGGGGGCTTGGAACAGCCCCAGCATTTT.